These 5 T cell receptor beta chains share one sample of origin, sequenced in a study of T cell changes during pregnancy in multiple sclerosis. Sequencing was performed with immunoSEQ multiplex PCR; in TCRdb, only in-frame clones are kept and a portion is missing. Among 35,000 to 45,000 clones, under 90% were seen once, and the ten largest hold about 4.5%. The material was peripheral blood, obtained in the second trimester of pregnancy. Every receptor here comes from a female donor in good health, enrolled as a control in a pregnancy study.

The chain has TRBV6-4 and TRBJ1-2, with 9 bases fitting TRBD1. CDR1 is MRHNA, CDR2 SNTAGT, per germline. The trim removed 7 bases at V and 5 bases at J, leaving 8 bases unmatched. This CDR3 spans 14 amino acids. Here the CDR3 DNA reads TGTGCCAGCAATTCCGGGACAGGGACATATGGCTACACCTTC. Translated, it gives CASNSGTGTYGYTF.

The chain is built from TRBV27 and TRBJ2-3; TRBD2 matches 8 bases. There are 12 residues in the CDR3. With V trimmed by 6 bases and J by 15 bases, 11 bases remained unmatched. Germline V CDR1 and CDR2: MNHEY, SMNVEV (reference sequence). DNA of the CDR3: TGTGCCAGCAGCCAATTGGCGGGGGGCGTCTATTTT. Translating it yields CASSQLAGGVYF.

The genes are TRBV18 and TRBJ2-2; a possible D gene is TRBD2 (5 bases). CDR1 is KGHSH, CDR2 LQKENI, per germline. V was trimmed by 2 bases and J by 4 bases, leaving 11 bases between them. CDR3 length: 15 amino acids. The CDR3 is CASSPVLAGTGELFF. CDR3 DNA sequence: TGTGCCAGCTCACCAGTATTGGCGGGCACCGGGGAGCTGTTTTTT.

The V gene is TRBV7-9, the J gene TRBJ1-2; the D is unclear. The CDR3 is made up of 14 amino acids. The germline CDR1 and CDR2 sequences are SEHNR and FQNEAQ (reference sequence). The V end was cut by 3 bases, the J end by 4 bases, with 12 bases between. This CDR3 reads CASSFATPGYGYTF. CDR3 DNA sequence: TGTGCCAGCAGCTTTGCGACTCCGGGCTATGGCTACACCTTC.

The chain recombines TRBV27 with TRBJ2-7, with TRBD1 as a possible D gene (5 bases). V shed 1 base and J shed 5 bases, with 12 bases lying between them. The CDR3 sequence is 14 residues long. Germline CDR1 reads MNHEY; CDR2 reads SMNVEV (reference sequence). The CDR3, as DNA: TGTGCCAGCAGTTTATTGGGGCCTGCACACGAGCAGTACTTC. The encoded protein is CASSLLGPAHEQYF.